This T cell receptor (beta chain) was documented in a study of beta chain features in type 1 diabetes. Looking at the study overall: Patient and healthy donor groups were alike in age, gender and cell yields.

Germline assignment: CDR1 SQVTM and CDR2 ANQGSEA. Between the trimmed V and J ends, which lost 7 bases and 5 bases, there was a span of 20 bases. CDR3 length equals 14 residues. Study-level points and caveats: Among patients, naive, central memory and Treg TCRB repertoires appeared more similar than among healthy donors.

This clone has more than one count but fewer than ten. As yet, its antigen is unknown. The identical CDR3 is also encoded by other nucleotide sequences in the sample. Expressed TCRB transcripts were sequenced because the isolated RNA had all been reverse transcribed beforehand. The data were produced by immunoSEQ multiplex PCR, yet TCRdb's version contains in-frame clones alone and is incomplete. This sample has a few hundred thousand clones, with around a quarter found just once. Averaging approximately 120 mL, one heparinised blood draw came from each individual donor. Via CD45RO/CCR7/CD25/CD127/CD95/CD27, cells of the CD4+ naive, central memory, regulatory and stem cell-like memory subsets were sorted.

Sample: central memory CD4+ T cells from blood. The clonotype comes from a young man in good health. The V gene is TRBV29-1, the J gene TRBJ2-5; D tentatively fits TRBD1 or TRBD2 (5 bases each). The CDR3 coding sequence is TGCAGCGGGGTGAGAGGGTACGGGGACGAGACCCAGTACTTC. Its translation: CSGVRGYGDETQYF.